This TCR beta chain was recovered during a study of blood T cell repertoires in COVID-19. Clones were read by immunoSEQ multiplex PCR, and TCRdb kept only the in-frame ones, dropping some. The sample lists some 250,000 clones; more than 70% were seen once. The CDR3 contains 15 residues. Trimming removed 6 bases from V and 4 bases from J; junction bases left unmatched: 8. CDR1 MDHEN and CDR2 SYDVKM come from the germline V gene. The sample taken for sequencing was peripheral blood. The gene calls are TRBV28 and TRBJ2-7, with TRBD2 matching over 11 bases. This TCR was sampled from a woman aged 18-29 years with acute or convalescent COVID-19. CDR3 in DNA: TGTGCCAGCAGCCAAACTAGCGGGGGATCTTACGAGCAGTACTTC. This translates into CASSQTSGGSYEQYF.